A single T cell receptor (beta chain) is shown here with its context. Antigen unknown. Clones were sequenced by immunoSEQ multiplex PCR, and TCRdb holds only the in-frame ones, with some missing. The table includes some 120,000 clones, roughly 88% detected once. Trimming at V came to 4 bases and at J to 3 bases, leaving 5 bases not matched to a gene. The CDR3 has 14 amino acids. In germline, CDR1 is MNHEY, CDR2 SVGAGI. The source of the sample is a study of T cell responses to AZD1222 COVID-19 vaccine. About the research overall: Analysis merged second doses at about 4 or about 12 weeks. Study observations and caveats: Baseline antibody screening turned up just a handful of seropositive AZD1222 recipients. The donor cohort was predominantly white British with a female majority, and clonal diversity may have been underestimated.

Sequences were derived from peripheral blood, sampled on day 0 of AZD1222 vaccination. The clonotype originates from an adult in good health. V gene TRBV6-5 combines with J gene TRBJ1-2; 7 positions match TRBD1. The CDR3 bases are TGTGCCAGCAGTTCCGAGGGGGCTTACTATGGCTACACCTTC. Its translation: CASSSEGAYYGYTF.